The 2 T cell receptor beta chains below were found in one sample sequenced in a study of CD8+CD57+ T cells in acquired aplastic anemia. Profiling that covered TCR beta VDJ and CDR3 relied on genomic DNA as its template. TCRdb processed the reads anew with MiXCR; each CDR3 protein has one entry. The repertoire holds under 250,000 distinct CDR3 sequences, 65% seen once, with 58% in the top ten. Whoever was chosen for sequencing had shown CD8+CD57+ cell expansion by flow cytometry. Sequenced material: sorted CD4+, CD8+, or CD8+CD57+ T cells (not recorded which) from PBMCs. The source is a human donor with aplastic anemia.

This clonotype appeared once. V and J are TRBV28 and TRBJ2-7; no clear D. Per germline, CDR1 MDHEN and CDR2 SYDVKM. V shed 5 bases and J shed 2 bases, with 10 bases lying between them. The CDR3 length is 13 residues. The CDR3 protein is CASSNGRAYEQYF. The CDR3 bases are TGTGCCAGCAGTAACGGACGGGCCTACGAGCAGTACTTC.

The chain combines TRBV15 with TRBJ2-3; D unresolved. The CDR3 contains 13 residues. In germline, CDR1 is LNHNV, CDR2 YYDKDF (reference sequence). V lost 5 bases to trimming and J lost 0 bases, with 6 bases between them. The CDR3 bases are TGTGCCACCAGCGGCCCTAGCACAGATACGCAGTATTTT. This translates into CATSGPSTDTQYF.